The rows below give T cell receptor beta chains drawn from one sample of a study of regulatory T cells in long-lasting Graves disease. TCRdb itself ran the multiplex PCR reads through MiXCR, one entry per CDR3 protein. The sample holds around 470,000 distinct CDR3 sequences, 14% seen once. This same sample was also part of a study on T cells in Graves' hyperthyroidism and ophthalmopathy.

The material sequenced was peripheral blood mononuclear cells (PBMCs), taken at new diagnosis, from a patient treated with antithyroid drugs. These receptors all come from a woman aged 50 to 60 with Graves disease. Each CDR3 is given with its conserved first and last residue. The D gene is left open where the match is weak. Clone size is not always given. Where it is, it says once, few, many or a class for expanded clones.

d_gene | j_gene | abundance | v_gene | CDR3aa
TRBD2 | TRBJ2-1 | - | TRBV6-2/TRBV6-3 | CAAPGGGTSGIWSYNEQFF
- | TRBJ1-2 | - | TRBV4-1 | CASSQDLRNRGYTF
TRBD2 | TRBJ2-5 | many | TRBV2 | CASTGTSGSWIQETQYF
TRBD2 | TRBJ2-3 | many | TRBV2 | CASSVRLAGRWGEDTQYF
- | TRBJ1-2 | few | TRBV7-2 | CASSPTSARARDGYTF
- | TRBJ1-1 | - | TRBV7-9 | CASSLQEAFF
- | TRBJ1-4 | many | TRBV28 | CATHLRGDSTNEKLFF
- | TRBJ2-3 | few | TRBV6-9 | CASSYGTGSNTQYF
TRBD2 | TRBJ2-1 | many | TRBV12-3/TRBV12-4 | CASSPTLAGGHNEQFF
- | TRBJ1-6 | - | TRBV19 | CASRLRTFLGSPLHF
TRBD2 | TRBJ2-1 | few | TRBV18 | CASSPFTGTRYNEQFF
- | TRBJ2-1 | few | TRBV9 | CASSVPGVAPSSYNEQFF
- | TRBJ2-5 | - | TRBV18 | CASSPPAVETQYF
- | TRBJ2-7 | many | TRBV4-1 | CASSQGGTGEQYF
- | TRBJ1-1 | many | TRBV19 | CASSRGITLTEAFF
TRBD2 | TRBJ2-5 | many | TRBV28 | CASSLMREVETQYF
TRBD2 | TRBJ2-7 | - | TRBV4-2 | CASSQGLAESSYEQYF
- | TRBJ2-1 | few | TRBV5-1 | CASSSPSGANEQFF
- | TRBJ1-1 | - | TRBV30 | CAWSFQANTEAFF
TRBD1 | TRBJ2-7 | many | TRBV20-1 | CSASTETGGSYEQYF
- | TRBJ1-5 | few | TRBV19 | CASSIGRVGQPQHF
- | TRBJ1-1 | many | TRBV10-3 | CAISGLNTEAFF
TRBD2 | TRBJ2-3 | many | TRBV11-2 | CASSLRLAAATDTQYF
TRBD2 | TRBJ2-5 | many | TRBV3-1 | CASSRGLAGGEETQYF
- | TRBJ2-7 | many | TRBV7-9 | CASSGGLYEQYF
- | TRBJ2-7 | - | TRBV12-3/TRBV12-4 | CASGGDSSYEQYF
- | TRBJ1-1 | many | TRBV2 | CASSVLVSEAFF
- | TRBJ2-2 | few | TRBV12-3/TRBV12-4 | CASSLGQLRTGELFF
TRBD1 | TRBJ2-2 | - | TRBV5-1 | CASSLSRAGQGTLRTGELFF
- | TRBJ1-5 | - | TRBV19 | CASSLGLGQPQHF
- | TRBJ2-5 | - | TRBV11-2 | CASTGSRETQYF
- | TRBJ1-2 | - | TRBV7-9 | CASSLGWGGSKGYTF
TRBD2 | TRBJ2-1 | few | TRBV10-3 | CAIRGTSGSRSNEQFF
- | TRBJ1-6 | many | TRBV9 | CASSPQGGASGVSPLHF